This T cell receptor (beta chain) was obtained from a study of blood T cell repertoires in COVID-19. About the research overall: In each case, the material was cDNA or gDNA derived from T cells, B-cell-depleted T cells, or PBMCs.

Original processing notes: For nucleated cells, counts were estimated from reference gene primer amplification. Some clones are missing from TCRdb's copy, which holds only in-frame ones; the method was immunoSEQ multiplex PCR. The V and J calls and clone size are taken from that table; D and trimming were inferred from the DNA. The sample includes 220,000 or so clones, 70% to 90% of them seen just once. Trimming took 3 bases from V and 7 from J; bases not matched to a gene: 3. The germline CDR1 and CDR2 sequences are KGHSH and LQKENI. The CDR3 is made up of 14 amino acids. The V gene is TRBV18, the J gene TRBJ2-1; 10 nucleotides match TRBD2. Sequencing input: peripheral blood. This receptor was obtained from a man aged 45-60 years who had recovered from COVID-19. CDR3 residues: CASSPWTSGNEQFF. In DNA form, the CDR3 reads TGTGCCAGCTCACCCTGGACTAGCGGAAATGAGCAGTTCTTC.